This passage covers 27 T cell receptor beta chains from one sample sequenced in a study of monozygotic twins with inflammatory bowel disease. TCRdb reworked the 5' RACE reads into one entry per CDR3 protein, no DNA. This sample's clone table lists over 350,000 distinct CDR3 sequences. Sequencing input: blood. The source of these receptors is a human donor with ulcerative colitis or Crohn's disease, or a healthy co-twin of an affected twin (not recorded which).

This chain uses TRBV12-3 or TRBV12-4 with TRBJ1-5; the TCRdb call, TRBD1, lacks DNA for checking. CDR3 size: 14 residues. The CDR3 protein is CASSDSYSNQPQHF.

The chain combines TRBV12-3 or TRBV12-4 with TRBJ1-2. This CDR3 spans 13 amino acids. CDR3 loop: CASTVASNYGYTF.

The CDR3 here is CASSLGGTSVPNEQFF. The chain recombines TRBV7-2 with TRBJ2-1; TCRdb outputs TRBD2, but without DNA this stays unchecked. This CDR3 comprises 16 residues. Per the germline V gene, CDR1 is SGHTA and CDR2 is FQGNSA.

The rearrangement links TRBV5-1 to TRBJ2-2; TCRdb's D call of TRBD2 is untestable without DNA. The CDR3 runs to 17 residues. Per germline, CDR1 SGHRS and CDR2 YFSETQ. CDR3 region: CASPGLAGRTNTGELFF.

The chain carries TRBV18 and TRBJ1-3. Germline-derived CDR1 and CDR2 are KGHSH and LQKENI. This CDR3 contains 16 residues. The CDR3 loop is CASSPTGPNSGNTIYF. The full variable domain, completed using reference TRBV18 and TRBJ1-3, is NAGVMQNPRHLVRRRGQEARLRCSPMKGHSHVYWYRQLPEEGLKFMVYLQKENIIDESGMPKERFSAEFPKEGPSILRIQQVVRGDSAAYFCASSPTGPNSGNTIYFGEGSWLTVV.

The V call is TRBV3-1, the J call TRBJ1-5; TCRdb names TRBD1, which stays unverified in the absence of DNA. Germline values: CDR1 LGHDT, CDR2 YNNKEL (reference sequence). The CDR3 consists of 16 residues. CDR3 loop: CASSQDKGAVPQPQHF.

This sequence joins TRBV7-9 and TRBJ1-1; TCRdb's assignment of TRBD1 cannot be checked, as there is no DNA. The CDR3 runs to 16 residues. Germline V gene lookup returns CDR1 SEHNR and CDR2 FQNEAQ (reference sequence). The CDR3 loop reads CASSLPRTTMNTEAFF.

The CDR3 loop reads CASSHRDPYNEQFF. The rearrangement joins TRBV5-1 to TRBJ2-1; TCRdb proposes TRBD1, but this gene call is untestable without DNA. The CDR3 spans 14 residues. Germline V gene lookup returns CDR1 SGHRS and CDR2 YFSETQ.

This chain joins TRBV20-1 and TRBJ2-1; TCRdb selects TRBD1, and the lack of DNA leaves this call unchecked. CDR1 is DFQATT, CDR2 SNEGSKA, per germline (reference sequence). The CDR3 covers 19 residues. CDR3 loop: CSARSEISGSAGVYNEQFF.

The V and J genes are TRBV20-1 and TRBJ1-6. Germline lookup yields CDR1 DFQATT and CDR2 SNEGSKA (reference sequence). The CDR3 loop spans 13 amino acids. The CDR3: CSASKDPNSPLHF.

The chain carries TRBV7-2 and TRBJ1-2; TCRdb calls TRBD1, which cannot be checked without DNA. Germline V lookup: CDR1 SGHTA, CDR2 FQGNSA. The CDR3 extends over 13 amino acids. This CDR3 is CASSFPGVDGYTF.

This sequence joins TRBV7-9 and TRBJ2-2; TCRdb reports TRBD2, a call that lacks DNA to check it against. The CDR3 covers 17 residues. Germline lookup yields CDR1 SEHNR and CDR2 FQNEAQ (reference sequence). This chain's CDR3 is CASLGRVGDPNTGELFF. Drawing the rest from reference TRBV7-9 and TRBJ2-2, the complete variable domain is DTGVSQNPRHKITKRGQNVTFRCDPISEHNRLYWYRQTLGQGPEFLTYFQNEAQLEKSRLLSDRFSAERPKGSFSTLEIQRTEQGDSAMYLCASLGRVGDPNTGELFFGEGSRLTVL.

This chain's CDR3 is CASSQEGPFPLHF. This chain joins TRBV4-3 and TRBJ1-6. The CDR3 covers 13 residues. The germline CDR1 and CDR2 sequences are LGHNA and YSLEER.

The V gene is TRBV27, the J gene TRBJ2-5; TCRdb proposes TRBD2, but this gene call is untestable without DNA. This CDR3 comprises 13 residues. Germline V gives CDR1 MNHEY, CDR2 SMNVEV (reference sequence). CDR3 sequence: CARRLAGWETQYF.

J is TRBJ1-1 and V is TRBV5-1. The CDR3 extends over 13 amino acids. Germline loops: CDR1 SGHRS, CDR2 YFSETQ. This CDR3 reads CASSLGGATEAFF.

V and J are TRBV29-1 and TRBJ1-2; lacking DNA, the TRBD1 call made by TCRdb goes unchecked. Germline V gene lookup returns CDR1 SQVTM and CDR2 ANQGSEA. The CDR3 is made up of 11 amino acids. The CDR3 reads CSMRGQDGYTF. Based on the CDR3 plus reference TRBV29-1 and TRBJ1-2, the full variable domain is SAVISQKPSRDICQRGTSLTIQCQVDSQVTMMFWYRQQPGQSLTLIATANQGSEATYESGFVIDKFPISRPNLTFSTLTVSNMSPEDSSIYLCSMRGQDGYTFGSGTRLTVV.

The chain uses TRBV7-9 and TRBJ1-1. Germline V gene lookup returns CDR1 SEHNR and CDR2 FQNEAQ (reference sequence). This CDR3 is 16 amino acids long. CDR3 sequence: CASSTQDWAMNTEAFF.

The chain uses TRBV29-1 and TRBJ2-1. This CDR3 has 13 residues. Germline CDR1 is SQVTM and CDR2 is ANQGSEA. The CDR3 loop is CSVGIDSYNEQFF.

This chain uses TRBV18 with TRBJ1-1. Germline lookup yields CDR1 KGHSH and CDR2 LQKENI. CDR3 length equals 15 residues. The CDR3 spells CASSPDRTRNTEAFF.

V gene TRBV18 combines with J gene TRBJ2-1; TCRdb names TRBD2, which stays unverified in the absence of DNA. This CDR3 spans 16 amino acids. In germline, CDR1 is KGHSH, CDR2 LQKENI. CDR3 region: CASSPTLAGGNNEQFF.

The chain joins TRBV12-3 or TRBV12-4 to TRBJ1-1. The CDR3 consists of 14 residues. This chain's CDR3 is CASSFAVVSAMAFF.

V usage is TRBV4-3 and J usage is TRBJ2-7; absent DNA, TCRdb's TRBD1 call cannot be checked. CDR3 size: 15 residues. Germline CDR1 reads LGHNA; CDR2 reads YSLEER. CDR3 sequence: CASSARDRGPYEQYF.

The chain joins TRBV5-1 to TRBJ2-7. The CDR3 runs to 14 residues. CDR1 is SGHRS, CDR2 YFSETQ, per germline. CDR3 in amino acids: CASSLIGNSYEQYF.

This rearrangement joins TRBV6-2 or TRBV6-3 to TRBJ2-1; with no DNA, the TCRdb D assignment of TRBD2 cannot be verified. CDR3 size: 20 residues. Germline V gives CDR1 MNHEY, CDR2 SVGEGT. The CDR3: CASSYSRRGLAGGPYNEQFF.

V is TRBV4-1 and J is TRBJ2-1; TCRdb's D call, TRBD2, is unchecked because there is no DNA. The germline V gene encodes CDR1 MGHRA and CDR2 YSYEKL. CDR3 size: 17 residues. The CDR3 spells CASRTGGSGSSYNEQFF.

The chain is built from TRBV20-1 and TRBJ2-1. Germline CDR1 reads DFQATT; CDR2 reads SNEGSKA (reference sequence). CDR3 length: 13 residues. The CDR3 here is CSASWGSYNEQFF.

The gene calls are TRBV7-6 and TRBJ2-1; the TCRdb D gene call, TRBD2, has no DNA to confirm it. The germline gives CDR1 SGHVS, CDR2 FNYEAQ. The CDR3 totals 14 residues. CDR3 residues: CASSSIGGGNEQFF.